This T cell receptor (beta chain) was sequenced during a study of blood T cell repertoires in COVID-19. V lost 1 base, J lost 1 base, and 8 bases lay in between. The CDR3 loop spans 15 amino acids. Germline CDR1 reads PRHDT; CDR2 reads FYEKMQ (reference sequence). Clones were read by immunoSEQ multiplex PCR, and TCRdb kept only the in-frame ones, dropping some. The sample records hundreds of thousands of clones, 75% to 90% being singletons. The chain joins TRBV13 to TRBJ1-3; tentatively, D is TRBD1 (6 bases). The sequence came from a woman under 40 who had been exposed to COVID-19. The sequenced material came from PBMCs or T cells enriched from blood (not recorded which). CDR3 coding DNA: TGTGCCAGCAGCTTAGCAGGGGCATCTGGAAACACCATATATTTT. It specifies CASSLAGASGNTIYF.